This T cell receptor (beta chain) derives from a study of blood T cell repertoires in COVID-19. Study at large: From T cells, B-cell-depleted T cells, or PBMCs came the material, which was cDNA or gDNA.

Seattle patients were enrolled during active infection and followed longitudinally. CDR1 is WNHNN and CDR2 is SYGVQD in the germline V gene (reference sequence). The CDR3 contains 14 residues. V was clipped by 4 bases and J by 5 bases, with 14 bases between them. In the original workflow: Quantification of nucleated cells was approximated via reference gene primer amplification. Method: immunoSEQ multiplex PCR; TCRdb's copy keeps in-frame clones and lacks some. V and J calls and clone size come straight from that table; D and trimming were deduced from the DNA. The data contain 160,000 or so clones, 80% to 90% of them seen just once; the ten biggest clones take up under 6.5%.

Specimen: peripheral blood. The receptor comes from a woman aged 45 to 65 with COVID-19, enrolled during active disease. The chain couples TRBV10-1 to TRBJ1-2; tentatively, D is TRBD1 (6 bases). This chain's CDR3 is CASSGGGVCYGYTF. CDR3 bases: TGCGCCAGCAGTGGGGGGGGCGTTTGTTATGGCTACACCTTC.